What follows are 7 T cell receptor beta chains derived from one specimen sequenced in a study of shared clonotypes between healthy human individuals. Sequencing used immunoSEQ multiplex PCR; TCRdb keeps in-frame clones, though not all of them. The data show hundreds of thousands of clones, approximately 96% seen once. The sample taken for sequencing was memory CD8+ T cells sorted from blood. Subset denoted: CD45RO+ cells pooled with CCR7-negative TemRA cells. The receptors originated from a man aged 30-40 years in good health.

V gene TRBV4-1 combines with J gene TRBJ1-1; TRBD1 might be the D (6 bases). The CDR3 loop spans 17 amino acids. V was trimmed by 0 bases and J by 1 base, leaving 15 bases between them. Looked up from germline, CDR1 is MGHRA and CDR2 is YSYEKL. The CDR3 region has the DNA TGCGCCAGCAGCCAAGATCGGGGGGCGCATCCGAACACTGAAGCTTTCTTT. It yields the protein CASSQDRGAHPNTEAFF.

This chain links TRBV5-5 with TRBJ1-2; D is uncertain. Germline V lookup: CDR1 SGHKS, CDR2 YYEKEE (reference sequence). V shed 4 bases and J shed 0 bases, with 16 bases lying between them. This CDR3 has 16 residues. CDR3 loop: CASSAKFRTSNYGYTF. CDR3 in DNA: TGTGCCAGCAGCGCGAAATTCCGGACTTCTAACTATGGCTACACCTTC.

V and J are TRBV6-1 and TRBJ1-5, with a possible D match to TRBD1 (5 bases). V was clipped by 0 bases and J by 6 bases, with 12 bases between them. The CDR3 totals 15 residues. Germline-derived CDR1 and CDR2 are MNHNS and SASEGT. For the CDR3, the DNA is TGTGCCAGCAGTGAAGCTGCCTCAGGGATTCAGCCCCAGCATTTT. Translation gives CASSEAASGIQPQHF.

V and J are TRBV20-1 and TRBJ2-7; D unresolved. Germline V gives CDR1 DFQATT, CDR2 SNEGSKA (reference sequence). This CDR3 has 10 residues. Trimming took 3 bases from V and 7 from J, leaving 7 bases between them. In nucleotides, the CDR3 is TGCAGTGCTAGCCGTTGGGAGCAGTACTTC. This sequence encodes CSASRWEQYF.

J is TRBJ2-1 and V is TRBV6-1, with TRBD2 as a possible D gene (6 bases). V was shortened by 2 bases and J by 5 bases, with 19 bases between the two germline ends. This CDR3 comprises 17 residues. Germline V CDR1 and CDR2: MNHNS, SASEGT. The CDR3 region is CASSELMGLKGHNEQFF. CDR3 DNA: TGTGCCAGCAGTGAACTTATGGGACTCAAAGGCCACAATGAGCAGTTCTTC.

The chain recombines TRBV6-1 with TRBJ2-4, with D perhaps given as TRBD1 or TRBD2 (6 bases each). The germline V and J ends were trimmed by 4 bases and 7 bases, with 17 bases remaining between them. Germline V gene data show CDR1 as MNHNS and CDR2 as SASEGT. CDR3 length equals 15 residues. CDR3 DNA sequence: TGTGCCAGCAGTGTAGGGGGGACCATGGCCAACATTCAGTACTTC. Encoded protein: CASSVGGTMANIQYF.

V is TRBV27 and J is TRBJ2-5; weak D call: TRBD2 (7 bases). This CDR3 spans 15 amino acids. The germline V gene has CDR1 MNHEY and CDR2 SMNVEV (reference sequence). Trimming took 3 bases from V and 3 from J, leaving 14 bases between them. The CDR3 spells CASSLGRGREETQYF. The DNA for the CDR3 is TGTGCCAGCAGTTTGGGGAGGGGGAGGGAAGAGACCCAGTACTTC.